This T cell receptor beta chain is from a study of T cell responses to AZD1222 COVID-19 vaccine. Measured with immunoSEQ multiplex PCR; TCRdb has only the in-frame clones, and not every one. The data show roughly 170,000 clones, 85% to 90% seen once. This sample comprised peripheral blood, obtained on day 0 of AZD1222 vaccination. The sequence derives from an adult in good health.

The CDR3, as DNA: TGTGCCAGCAGAAACCCGAGGGGTTACGAGCAGTACTTC. Translation: CASRNPRGYEQYF. The chain recombines TRBV28 with TRBJ2-7; D may correspond to TRBD1 or TRBD2 (5 bases each). The CDR3 is made up of 13 amino acids. V was pared by 6 bases and J by 4 bases, with 13 bases between. Germline CDR1 is MDHEN and CDR2 is SYDVKM.